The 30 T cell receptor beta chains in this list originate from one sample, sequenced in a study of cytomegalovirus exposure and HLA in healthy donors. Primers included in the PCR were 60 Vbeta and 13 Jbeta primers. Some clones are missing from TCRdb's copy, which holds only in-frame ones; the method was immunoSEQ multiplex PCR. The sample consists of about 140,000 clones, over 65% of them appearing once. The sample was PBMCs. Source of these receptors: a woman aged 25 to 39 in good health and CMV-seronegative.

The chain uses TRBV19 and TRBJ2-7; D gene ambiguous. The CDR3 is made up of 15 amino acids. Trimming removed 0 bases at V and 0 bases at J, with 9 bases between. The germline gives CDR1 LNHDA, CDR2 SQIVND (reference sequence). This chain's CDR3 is CASSIDAAFSYEQYF. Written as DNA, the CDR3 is TGTGCCAGTAGTATAGATGCGGCTTTCTCCTACGAGCAGTACTTC.

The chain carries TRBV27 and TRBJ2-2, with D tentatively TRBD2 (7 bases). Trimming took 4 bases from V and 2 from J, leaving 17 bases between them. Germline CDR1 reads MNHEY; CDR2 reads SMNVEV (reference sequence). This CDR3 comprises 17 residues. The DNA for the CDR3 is TGTGCCAGCAGTTCCTCTTTCGGGGGGCGAAACACCGGGGAGCTGTTTTTT. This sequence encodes CASSSSFGGRNTGELFF.

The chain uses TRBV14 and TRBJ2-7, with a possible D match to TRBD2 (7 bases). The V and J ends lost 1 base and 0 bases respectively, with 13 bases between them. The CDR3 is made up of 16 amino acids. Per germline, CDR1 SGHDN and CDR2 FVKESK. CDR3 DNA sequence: TGTGCCAGCAGCCAAGTGGGAGGGGGTAGCTCCTACGAGCAGTACTTC. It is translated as CASSQVGGGSSYEQYF.

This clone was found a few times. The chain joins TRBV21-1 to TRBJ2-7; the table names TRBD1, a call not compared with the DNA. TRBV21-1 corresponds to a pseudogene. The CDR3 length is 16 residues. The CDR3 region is CASSKEATGSSYEQYV. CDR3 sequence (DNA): TGTGCCAGCAGCAAAGAAGCCACAGGGAGCTCCTACGAGCAGTACGTC.

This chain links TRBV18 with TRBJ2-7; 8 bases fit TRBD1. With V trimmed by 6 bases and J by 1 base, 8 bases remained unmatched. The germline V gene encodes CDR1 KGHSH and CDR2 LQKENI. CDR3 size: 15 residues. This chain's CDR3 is CASSADRVPSYEQYV. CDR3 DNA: TGTGCCAGCTCGGCGGACAGGGTCCCGTCCTACGAGCAGTACGTC.

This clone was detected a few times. The CDR3 coding sequence is TGTGCCAGCAGCTTACCGGGACTAGTAGGCGCAGATACGCAGTATTTT. Translating gives CASSLPGLVGADTQYF. The gene calls are TRBV28 and TRBJ2-3, with TRBD2 identical over 8 bases. CDR1 and CDR2 (germline): MDHEN, SYDVKM. J was trimmed by 4 bases and V by 6 bases; bases with no gene match: 12. The CDR3 is made up of 16 amino acids.

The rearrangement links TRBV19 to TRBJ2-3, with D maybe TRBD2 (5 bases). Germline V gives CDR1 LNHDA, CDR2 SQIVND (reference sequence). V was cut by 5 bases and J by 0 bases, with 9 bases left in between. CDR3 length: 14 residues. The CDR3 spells CASSPVASTDTQYF. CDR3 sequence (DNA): TGTGCCAGTAGTCCCGTAGCGAGCACAGATACGCAGTATTTT.

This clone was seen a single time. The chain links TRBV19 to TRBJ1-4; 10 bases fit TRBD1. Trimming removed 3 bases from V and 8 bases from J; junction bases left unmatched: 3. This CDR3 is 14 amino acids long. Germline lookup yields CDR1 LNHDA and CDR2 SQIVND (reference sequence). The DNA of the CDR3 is TGTGCCAGTAGTATGGACAGGGGGAGAGAAAAACTGTTTTTT. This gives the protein CASSMDRGREKLFF.

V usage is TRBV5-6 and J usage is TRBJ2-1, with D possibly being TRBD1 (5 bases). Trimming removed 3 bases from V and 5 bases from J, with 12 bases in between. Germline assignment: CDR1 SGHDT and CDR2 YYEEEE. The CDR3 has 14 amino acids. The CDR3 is CASSSRPRDNEQFF. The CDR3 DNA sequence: TGTGCCAGCAGCTCCAGACCCAGGGACAATGAGCAGTTCTTC.

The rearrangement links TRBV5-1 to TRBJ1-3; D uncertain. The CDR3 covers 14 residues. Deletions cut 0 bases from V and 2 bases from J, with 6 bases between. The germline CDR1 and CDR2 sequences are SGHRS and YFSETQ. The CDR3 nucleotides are TGCGCCAGCAGCTTGGGAGACACTGGAAACACCATATATTTT. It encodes CASSLGDTGNTIYF.

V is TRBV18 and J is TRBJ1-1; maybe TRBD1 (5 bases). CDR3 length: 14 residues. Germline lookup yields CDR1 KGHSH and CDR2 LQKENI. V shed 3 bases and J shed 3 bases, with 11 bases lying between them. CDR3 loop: CASSPNPGDTEAFF. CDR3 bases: TGTGCCAGCTCACCGAATCCGGGGGACACTGAAGCTTTCTTT.

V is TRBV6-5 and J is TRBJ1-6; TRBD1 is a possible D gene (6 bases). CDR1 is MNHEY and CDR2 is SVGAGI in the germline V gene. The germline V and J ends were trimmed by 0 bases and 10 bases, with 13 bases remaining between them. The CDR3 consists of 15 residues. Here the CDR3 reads CASSYSWGGDSPLHF. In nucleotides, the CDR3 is TGTGCCAGCAGTTACTCGTGGGGGGGCGACTCACCCCTCCACTTT.

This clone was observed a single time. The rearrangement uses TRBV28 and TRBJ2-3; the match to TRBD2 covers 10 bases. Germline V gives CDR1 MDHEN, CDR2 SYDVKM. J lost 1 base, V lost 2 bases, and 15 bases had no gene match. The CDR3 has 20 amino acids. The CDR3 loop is CASSLRWLAGARGGTDTQYF. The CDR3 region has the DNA TGTGCCAGCAGTTTACGTTGGCTAGCGGGAGCCCGCGGGGGCACAGATACGCAGTATTTT.

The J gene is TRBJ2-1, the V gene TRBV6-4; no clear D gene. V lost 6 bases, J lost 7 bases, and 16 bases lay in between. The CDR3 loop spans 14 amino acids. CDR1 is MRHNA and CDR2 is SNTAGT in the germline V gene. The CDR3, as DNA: TGTGCCAGCAGCGCTAAATCTATTGTTAATGAGCAGTTCTTC. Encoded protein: CASSAKSIVNEQFF.

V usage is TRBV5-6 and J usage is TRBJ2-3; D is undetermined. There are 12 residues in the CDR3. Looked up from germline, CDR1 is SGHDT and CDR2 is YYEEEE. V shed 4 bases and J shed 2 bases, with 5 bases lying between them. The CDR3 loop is CASSILTDTQYF. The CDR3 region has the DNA TGTGCCAGCAGCATACTCACAGATACGCAGTATTTT.

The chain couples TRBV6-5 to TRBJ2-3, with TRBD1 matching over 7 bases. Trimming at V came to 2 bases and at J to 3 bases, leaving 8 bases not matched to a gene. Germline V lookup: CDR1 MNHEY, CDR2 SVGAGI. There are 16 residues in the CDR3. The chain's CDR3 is CASSYEQGKGTDTQYF. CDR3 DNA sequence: TGTGCCAGCAGTTACGAACAGGGGAAGGGGACAGATACGCAGTATTTT.

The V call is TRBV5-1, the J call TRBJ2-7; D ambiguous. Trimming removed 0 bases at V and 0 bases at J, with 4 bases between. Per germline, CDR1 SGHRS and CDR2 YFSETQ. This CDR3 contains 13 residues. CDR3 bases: TGCGCCAGCAGCTTGGACACCTCCTACGAGCAGTACTTC. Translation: CASSLDTSYEQYF. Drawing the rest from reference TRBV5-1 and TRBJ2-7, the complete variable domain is KAGVTQTPRYLIKTRGQQVTLSCSPISGHRSVSWYQQTPGQGLQFLFEYFSETQRNKGNFPGRFSGRQFSNSRSEMNVSTLELGDSALYLCASSLDTSYEQYFGPGTRLTVT.

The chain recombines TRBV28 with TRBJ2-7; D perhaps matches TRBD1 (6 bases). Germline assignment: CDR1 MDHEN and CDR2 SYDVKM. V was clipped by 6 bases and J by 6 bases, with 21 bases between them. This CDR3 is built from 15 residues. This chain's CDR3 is CASRSGQTAPLEQYF. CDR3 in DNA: TGTGCCAGCAGGAGCGGACAGACCGCGCCCCTCGAGCAGTACTTC.

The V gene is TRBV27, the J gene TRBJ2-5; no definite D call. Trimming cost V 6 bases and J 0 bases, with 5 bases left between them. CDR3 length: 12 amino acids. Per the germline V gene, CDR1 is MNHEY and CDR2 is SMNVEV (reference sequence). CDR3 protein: CASSPDQETQYF. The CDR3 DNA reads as TGTGCCAGCAGCCCTGACCAAGAGACCCAGTACTTC.

The CDR3 loop is CASSRNYRVKETQYF. The DNA of the CDR3 is TGTGCCAGCAGCCGGAATTACAGGGTAAAGGAGACCCAGTACTTC. V and J are TRBV27 and TRBJ2-5, with D possibly being TRBD1 (6 bases). The germline V gene has CDR1 MNHEY and CDR2 SMNVEV (reference sequence). This CDR3 has 15 residues. The V end was cut by 6 bases, the J end by 5 bases, with 19 bases between.

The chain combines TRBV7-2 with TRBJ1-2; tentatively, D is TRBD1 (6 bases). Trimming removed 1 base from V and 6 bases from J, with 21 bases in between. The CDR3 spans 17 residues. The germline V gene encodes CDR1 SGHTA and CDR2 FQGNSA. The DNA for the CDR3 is TGTGCCAGCAGCTTAGTATGGGACATCATTAACTCCCATGGCTACACCTTC. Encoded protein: CASSLVWDIINSHGYTF.

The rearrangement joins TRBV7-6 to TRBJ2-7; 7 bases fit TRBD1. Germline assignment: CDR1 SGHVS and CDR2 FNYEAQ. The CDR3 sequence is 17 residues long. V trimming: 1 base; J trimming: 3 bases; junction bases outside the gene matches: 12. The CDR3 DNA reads TGTGCCAGCAGCTTAGGCCCCGGGATAACAGGGGTCTACGAGCAGTACTTC. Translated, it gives CASSLGPGITGVYEQYF.

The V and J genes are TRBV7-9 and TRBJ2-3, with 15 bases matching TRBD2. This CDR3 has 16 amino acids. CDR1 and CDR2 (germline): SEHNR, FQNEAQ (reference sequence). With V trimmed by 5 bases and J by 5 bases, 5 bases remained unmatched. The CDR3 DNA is TGTGCCAGCAGCCGACGGACTAGCGGGGGGGTAGATACGCAGTATTTT. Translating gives CASSRRTSGGVDTQYF.

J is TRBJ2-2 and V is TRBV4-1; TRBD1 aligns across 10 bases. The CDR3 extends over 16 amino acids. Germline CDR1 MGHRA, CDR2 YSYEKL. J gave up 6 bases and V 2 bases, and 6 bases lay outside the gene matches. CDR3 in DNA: TGCGCCAGCAGCCAACTCGGGACAGGGGTGCCCGGGGAGCTGTTTTTT. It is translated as CASSQLGTGVPGELFF.

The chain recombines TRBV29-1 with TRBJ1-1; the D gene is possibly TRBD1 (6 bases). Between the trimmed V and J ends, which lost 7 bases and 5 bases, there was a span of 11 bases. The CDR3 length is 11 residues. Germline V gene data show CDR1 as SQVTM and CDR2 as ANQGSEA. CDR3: CSASGVTEAFF. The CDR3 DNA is TGCAGCGCATCAGGGGTGACTGAAGCTTTCTTT.

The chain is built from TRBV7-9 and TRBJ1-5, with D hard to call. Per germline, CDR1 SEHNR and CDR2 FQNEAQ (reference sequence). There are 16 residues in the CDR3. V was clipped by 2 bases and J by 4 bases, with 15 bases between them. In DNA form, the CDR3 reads TGTGCCAGCAGCTTATTTTCGACGTTCGGGAATCAGCCCCAGCATTTT. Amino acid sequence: CASSLFSTFGNQPQHF.

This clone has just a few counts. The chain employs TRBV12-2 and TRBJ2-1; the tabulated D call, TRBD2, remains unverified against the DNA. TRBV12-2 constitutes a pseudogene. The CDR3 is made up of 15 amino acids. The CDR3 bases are TGTGCAAGTCGCTTAGCGGGTACTAGCGGAAATGAGCAGTTCTTC. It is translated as CASRLAGTSGNEQFF.

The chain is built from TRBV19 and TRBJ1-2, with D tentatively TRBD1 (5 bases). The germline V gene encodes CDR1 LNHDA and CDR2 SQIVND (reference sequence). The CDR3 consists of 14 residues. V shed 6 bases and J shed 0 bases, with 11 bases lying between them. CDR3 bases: TGTGCCAGTAGGGACGGGGGGGCTAACTATGGCTACACCTTC. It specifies CASRDGGANYGYTF.

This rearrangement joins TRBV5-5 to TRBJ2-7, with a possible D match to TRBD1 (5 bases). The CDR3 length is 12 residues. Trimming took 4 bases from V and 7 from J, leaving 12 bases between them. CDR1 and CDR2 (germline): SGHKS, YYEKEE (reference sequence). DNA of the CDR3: TGTGCCAGCAGCCCAACAGGTTATGAGCAGTACTTC. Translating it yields CASSPTGYEQYF.

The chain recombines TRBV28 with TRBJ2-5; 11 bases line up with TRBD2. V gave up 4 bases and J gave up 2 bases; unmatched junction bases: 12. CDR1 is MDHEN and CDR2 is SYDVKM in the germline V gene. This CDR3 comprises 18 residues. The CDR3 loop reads CASSSFHGGTSGQETQYF. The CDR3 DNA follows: TGTGCCAGCAGTTCCTTTCACGGAGGGACTAGCGGTCAAGAGACCCAGTACTTC.